Here is one T cell receptor beta chain with its context. Antigen specificity is unknown. These data originate in a study of spatial heterogeneity in lung cancer. Study-wide points: Estimation of coverage gave values of about 7% for alpha and 13% for beta chains in tumor T cells. How many expanded intratumoral alpha and beta TCRs were present tracked the tumor mutation count, which was a count of nonsynonymous mutations.

Each TCR cDNA molecule bore a unique molecular identifier. TCRdb re-called the 5' RACE reads with MiXCR, one entry per CDR3 protein. The data contain about 2,700 distinct CDR3 sequences, about 11% of them singletons. Time point described: sample taken at primary tumor resection. This CDR3 region has 12 residues. V lost 5 bases and J 0 bases, leaving 5 bases between the germline ends. Germline V CDR1 and CDR2: GTSNPN, SVGIG (reference sequence). The rearrangement joins TRBV30 to TRBJ1-3; D is unresolved. The source material was lung tumor tissue, sampled at surgery. This TCR was recovered from a female donor with early-stage non-small cell lung cancer. In DNA, the CDR3 is TGTGCCTGGGCAATCTCTGGAAACACCATATATTTT. Protein: CAWAISGNTIYF.